The clone carrying this T cell receptor (beta chain) was seen only a few times. Its antigen is currently unknown. This CDR3 region has 15 residues. Per the germline V gene, CDR1 is SGHAT and CDR2 is FQNNGV. The V gene lost 0 bases and the J gene lost 8 bases, with 11 bases spanning the gap. The sample is drawn from a study of response to subunit inactivated influenza vaccine. In TCRdb, the RT-PCR reads were re-called with MiXCR into one record per CDR3 protein. The repertoire includes about 530,000 distinct CDR3 sequences, 12% of them detected once, and around 9.6% sits in the top ten. Study conclusions and caveats: Authors suggested that a seasonal influenza vaccination recruits few new T cells each time.

V usage is TRBV11-2 and J usage is TRBJ1-6; D is perhaps TRBD1 (5 bases). The TCR originated in a man aged 50-59 years who received an inactivated influenza vaccine. The source material was PBMCs from blood, sampled on the day of vaccination. CDR3 sequence (DNA): TGTGCCAGCAGCTTAGAGGCCAGGGCCTATTCACCCCTCCACTTT. Amino acid sequence: CASSLEARAYSPLHF. The entire variable domain, with the rest obtained from reference TRBV11-2 and TRBJ1-6, is as follows: EAGVAQSPRYKIIEKRQSVAFWCNPISGHATLYWYQQILGQGPKLLIQFQNNGVVDDSQLPKDRFSAERLKGVDSTLKIQPAKLEDSAVYLCASSLEARAYSPLHFGNGTRLTVT.